This TCR beta chain is drawn from a study of blood T cell repertoires in COVID-19. Sequenced by immunoSEQ multiplex PCR; TCRdb stores in-frame clones only, minus some. The profile shows fewer than 200,000 clones, nearly 80% of them singletons. The CDR3 consists of 15 residues. Germline-derived CDR1 and CDR2 are SNHLY and FYNNEI. V dropped 0 bases and J dropped 7 bases, with 16 bases sitting between them. Sequenced sample: peripheral blood. This chain links TRBV2 with TRBJ2-7; possibly TRBD1 for D (6 bases). The origin of this receptor is a woman in her seventies with acute or convalescent COVID-19. The CDR3 loop is CASSEAPQGREEQYF. The CDR3 bases are TGTGCCAGCAGTGAAGCGCCTCAGGGGCGAGAAGAGCAGTACTTC.